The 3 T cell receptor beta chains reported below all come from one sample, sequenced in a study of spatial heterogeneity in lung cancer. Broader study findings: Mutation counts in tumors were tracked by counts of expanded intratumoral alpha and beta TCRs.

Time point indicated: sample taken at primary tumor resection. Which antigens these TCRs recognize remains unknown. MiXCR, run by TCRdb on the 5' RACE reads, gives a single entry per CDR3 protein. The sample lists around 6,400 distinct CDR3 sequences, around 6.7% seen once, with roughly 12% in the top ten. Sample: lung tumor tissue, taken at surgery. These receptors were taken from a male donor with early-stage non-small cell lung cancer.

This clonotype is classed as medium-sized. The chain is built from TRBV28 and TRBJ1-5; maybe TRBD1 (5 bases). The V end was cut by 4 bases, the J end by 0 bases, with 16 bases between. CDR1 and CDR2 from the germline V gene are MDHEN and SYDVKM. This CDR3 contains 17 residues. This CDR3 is CASSWAGGAYSNQPQHF. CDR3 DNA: TGTGCCAGCAGTTGGGCAGGAGGGGCCTATAGCAATCAGCCCCAGCATTTT. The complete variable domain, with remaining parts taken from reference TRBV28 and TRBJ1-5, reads DVKVTQSSRYLVKRTGEKVFLECVQDMDHENMFWYRQDPGLGLRLIYFSYDVKMKEKGDIPEGYSVSREKKERFSLILESASTNQTSMYLCASSWAGGAYSNQPQHFGDGTRLSIL.

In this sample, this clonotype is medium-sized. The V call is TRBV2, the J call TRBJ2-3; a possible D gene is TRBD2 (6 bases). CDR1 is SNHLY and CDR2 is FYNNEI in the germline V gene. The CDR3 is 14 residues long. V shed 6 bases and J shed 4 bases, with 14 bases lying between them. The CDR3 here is CASRAGSGPDTQYF. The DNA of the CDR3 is TGTGCCAGCAGGGCGGGAAGTGGCCCAGATACGCAGTATTTT.

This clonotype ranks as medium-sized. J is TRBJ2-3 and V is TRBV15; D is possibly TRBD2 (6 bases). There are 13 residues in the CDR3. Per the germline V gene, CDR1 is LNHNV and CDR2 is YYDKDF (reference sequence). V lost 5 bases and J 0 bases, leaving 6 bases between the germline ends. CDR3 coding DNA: TGTGCCACCAGCGGGACTAGCACAGATACGCAGTATTTT. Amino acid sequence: CATSGTSTDTQYF. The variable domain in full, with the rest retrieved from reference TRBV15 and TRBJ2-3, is DAMVIQNPRYQVTQFGKPVTLSCSQTLNHNVMYWYQQKSSQAPKLLFHYYDKDFNNEADTPDNFQSRRPNTSFCFLDIRSPGLGDTAMYLCATSGTSTDTQYFGPGTRLTVL.